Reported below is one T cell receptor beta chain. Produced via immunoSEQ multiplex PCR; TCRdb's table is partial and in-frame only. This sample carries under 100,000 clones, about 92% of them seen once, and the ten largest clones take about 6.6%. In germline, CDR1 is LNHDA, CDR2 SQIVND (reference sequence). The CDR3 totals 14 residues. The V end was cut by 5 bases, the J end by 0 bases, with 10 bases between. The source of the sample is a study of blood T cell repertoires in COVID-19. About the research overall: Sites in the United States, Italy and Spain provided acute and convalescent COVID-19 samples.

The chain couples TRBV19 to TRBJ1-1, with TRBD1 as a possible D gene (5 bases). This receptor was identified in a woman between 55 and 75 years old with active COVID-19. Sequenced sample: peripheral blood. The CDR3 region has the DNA TGTGCCAGTAGTGCACGACAGATGAACACTGAAGCTTTCTTT. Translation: CASSARQMNTEAFF.